A single sample gave rise to the 32 T cell receptor beta chains below, sequenced in a study of blood T cells in healthy people across ages. A second PCR of about 7 to 11 cycles used a sample-barcoded 5' primer and a J-beta primer mix. TCRdb processed the 5' RACE reads anew with MiXCR; each CDR3 protein has one entry. The sample gives around 1,600,000 distinct CDR3 sequences, about 45% of which show up once; just over 4% is in the top ten. Sequencing used blood. These receptors were obtained from a woman aged 18-30 years in good health.

To note about this clonotype: At one of its ends the junction is not consistent with the germline gene, which may arise from a read error. The chain carries TRBV12-3 or TRBV12-4 and TRBJ2-1, with a possible D match to TRBD2 (5 bases). This CDR3 comprises 15 residues. CDR3 nucleotide sequence: TGTGCCAGCAGTTCGGGGTTTGGGTCCTGCAATGAGCAGTTCTTC. Its translation is CASSSGFGSCNEQFF.

The V gene is TRBV3-1, the J gene TRBJ2-7, with 7 bases lining up with TRBD2. V lost 1 base to trimming and J lost 0 bases; unmatched junction nucleotides: 6. Germline V gene lookup returns CDR1 LGHDT and CDR2 YNNKEL (reference sequence). CDR3 length: 16 amino acids. CDR3 sequence: CASSQASLAISYEQYF. CDR3 DNA sequence: TGTGCCAGCAGCCAAGCTTCACTAGCGATCTCCTACGAGCAGTACTTC.

The chain links TRBV7-8 to TRBJ2-3; 15 bases are shared with TRBD2. The CDR3 has 17 amino acids. Trimming took 5 bases from V and 5 from J; bases not matched to a gene: 8. The germline V gene has CDR1 SGHVS and CDR2 FQNEAQ. CDR3 sequence reads: CASSPGLAGGHVDTQYF. The CDR3 nucleotides read TGTGCCAGCAGCCCCGGACTAGCGGGGGGGCATGTAGATACGCAGTATTTT.

This clonotype has a handful of counts. The chain has TRBV13 and TRBJ2-5; 7 bases are a match to TRBD2. The J call is in doubt because the DNA end fits TRBJ2-7 better. This CDR3 has 12 residues. CDR1 and CDR2 (germline): PRHDT, FYEKMQ (reference sequence). The CDR3 nucleotides are TGTGCCAGCAGCACCCGGGGGGACGAGCAGTACTTC. Translating gives CASSTRGDEQYF.

This clonotype showed up just a few times. The chain employs TRBV4-3 and TRBJ1-5; D is undetermined. Germline V gene lookup returns CDR1 LGHNA and CDR2 YSLEER. V was shortened by 0 bases and J by 6 bases, with 18 bases between the two germline ends. There are 17 residues in the CDR3. The CDR3 DNA is TGCGCCAGCAGCCAAGAAGTACCCGGTCGGGTCAGTCAGCCCCAGCATTTT. This gives the protein CASSQEVPGRVSQPQHF.

This clonotype has at least ten counts. The chain carries TRBV10-3 and TRBJ2-3; D is ambiguous. Germline loops: CDR1 ENHRY, CDR2 SYGVKD. Trimming took off 0 bases at V and 5 bases at J, with 12 bases between the two ends. CDR3 length: 15 residues. As DNA, the CDR3 is TGTGCCATCAGTGAGTCGGCAACAGCTAAAGATACGCAGTATTTT. This translates into CAISESATAKDTQYF.

This chain connects TRBV2 to TRBJ2-7; no reliable D call. The CDR3 contains 13 residues. CDR1 is SNHLY and CDR2 is FYNNEI in the germline V gene. Trimming cost V 9 bases and J 5 bases, with 17 bases left between them. In DNA, the CDR3 is TGTGCCAGTCACGTGAGCAGGATGGACGAGCAGTACTTC. Translating gives CASHVSRMDEQYF. The full variable domain, its missing parts supplied by reference TRBV2 and TRBJ2-7, is EPEVTQTPSHQVTQMGQEVILRCVPISNHLYFYWYRQILGQKVEFLVSFYNNEISEKSEIFDDQFSVERPDGSNFTLKIRSTKLEDSAMYFCASHVSRMDEQYFGPGTRLTVT.

V and J are TRBV12-3 or TRBV12-4 and TRBJ2-3; 8 bases align to TRBD2. The CDR3 length is 14 residues. With 7 bases clipped from V and 4 bases from J, the junction kept 7 bases outside the gene matches. The DNA of the CDR3 is TGTGCCAGCACCAGGACTAGCTGGGCAGATACGCAGTATTTT. Translation: CASTRTSWADTQYF.

The rearrangement joins TRBV3-1 to TRBJ1-5, with D possibly TRBD1 on 6 matching bases. Trimming removed 6 bases at V and 4 bases at J, with 16 bases between. The CDR3 extends over 15 amino acids. Germline-derived CDR1 and CDR2 are LGHDT and YNNKEL (reference sequence). This CDR3 is CASSRGTTTNQPQHF. CDR3 sequence (DNA): TGTGCCAGCAGTCGAGGGACAACTACTAATCAGCCCCAGCATTTT. Drawing the rest from reference TRBV3-1 and TRBJ1-5, the complete variable domain is DTAVSQTPKYLVTQMGNDKSIKCEQNLGHDTMYWYKQDSKKFLKIMFSYNNKELIINETVPNRFSPKSPDKAHLNLHINSLELGDSAVYFCASSRGTTTNQPQHFGDGTRLSIL.

This clonotype occurred a few times. V and J are TRBV7-2 and TRBJ1-1; 8 bases align to TRBD1. J was trimmed by 5 bases and V by 2 bases; bases with no gene match: 7. CDR1 and CDR2 from the germline V gene are SGHTA and FQGNSA. This CDR3 has 15 residues. CDR3 in amino acids: CASSLRTGSNTEAFF. In DNA form, the CDR3 reads TGTGCCAGCAGCTTACGGACAGGGTCTAATACTGAAGCTTTCTTT. Based on the CDR3 plus reference TRBV7-2 and TRBJ1-1, the full variable domain is GAGVSQSPSNKVTEKGKDVELRCDPISGHTALYWYRQSLGQGLEFLIYFQGNSAPDKSGLPSDRFSAERTGGSVSTLTIQRTQQEDSAVYLCASSLRTGSNTEAFFGQGTRLTVV.

This chain connects TRBV20-1 to TRBJ2-1, with D hard to call. Trimming shortened V by 3 bases and J by 5 bases, and 11 bases separated the two germline ends. The CDR3 is 13 amino acids. In germline, CDR1 is DFQATT, CDR2 SNEGSKA (reference sequence). CDR3 coding DNA: TGCAGTGCTAGTCTTTCTACCAACAATGAGCAGTTCTTC. This encodes CSASLSTNNEQFF.

The chain carries TRBV6-1 and TRBJ2-5; TRBD1 agrees at 7 bases. The CDR3 is made up of 13 amino acids. Germline CDR1 reads MNHNS; CDR2 reads SASEGT. V gave up 6 bases and J gave up 11 bases; unmatched junction bases: 12. CDR3 sequence reads: CASRRQGHNEQYF. The CDR3 bases are TGTGCCAGCAGGAGACAGGGCCACAATGAGCAGTACTTC.

CDR3 in amino acids: CSAMPSEETQFF. CDR3 sequence (DNA): TGCAGTGCTATGCCTAGCGAAGAGACCCAGTTCTTC. V usage is TRBV20-1 and J usage is TRBJ2-1; TRBD2 is a possible D gene (6 bases). This CDR3 comprises 12 residues. The V gene lost 4 bases and the J gene lost 13 bases, with 17 bases spanning the gap. Germline CDR1 is DFQATT and CDR2 is SNEGSKA (reference sequence).

This clonotype has a handful of counts. V is TRBV4-1 and J is TRBJ1-2, with D possibly being TRBD1 (5 bases). This CDR3 has 14 residues. Germline V CDR1 and CDR2: MGHRA, YSYEKL. Trimming took off 4 bases at V and 0 bases at J, with 9 bases between the two ends. CDR3 nucleotides: TGCGCCAGCAGCCGAAGGACAACTAACTATGGCTACACCTTC. It encodes CASSRRTTNYGYTF.

This clonotype has only one observation. The V call is TRBV5-1, the J call TRBJ1-5, with TRBD1 matching over 8 bases. The end of the DNA is better explained by TRBJ2-3, so the J call may be wrong. CDR3 length: 16 amino acids. Germline V gene lookup returns CDR1 SGHRS and CDR2 YFSETQ. CDR3 region: CASSLGTGLSNQPQYF. CDR3 nucleotide sequence: TGCGCCAGCAGCTTGGGGACAGGGCTGAGCAATCAGCCCCAGTATTTT.

This sequence joins TRBV6-6 and TRBJ2-5; a possible D gene is TRBD1 (6 bases). With the DNA end fitting TRBJ2-1 better, the J assignment may be wrong. CDR1 is MNHNY, CDR2 SVGAGI, per germline (reference sequence). The CDR3 is 12 residues long. The CDR3 sequence is CATGQTQETQFF. The CDR3, as DNA: TGTGCCACCGGACAGACGCAAGAGACCCAGTTCTTC.

J is TRBJ2-7 and V is TRBV12-3 or TRBV12-4; 11 positions agree with TRBD2. The CDR3 length is 15 residues. J was trimmed by 7 bases and V by 9 bases; bases with no gene match: 14. CDR3 residues: CASSTLAGEGNEQYF. The CDR3 nucleotides read TGTGCCAGTAGTACACTAGCGGGAGAAGGTAATGAGCAGTACTTC.

The chain links TRBV5-5 to TRBJ1-2; 9 bases are shared with TRBD1. Germline assignment: CDR1 SGHKS and CDR2 YYEKEE (reference sequence). The CDR3 has 14 residues. V gave up 4 bases and J gave up 5 bases; unmatched junction bases: 6. CDR3 region: CASSLHDRGYGYTF. The DNA of the CDR3 is TGTGCCAGCAGCCTTCACGACAGGGGGTATGGCTACACCTTC. The whole variable domain, filled in from reference TRBV5-5 and TRBJ1-2, reads DAGVTQSPTHLIKTRGQQVTLRCSPISGHKSVSWYQQVLGQGPQFIFQYYEKEERGRGNFPDRFSARQFPNYSSELNVNALLLGDSALYLCASSLHDRGYGYTFGSGTRLTVV.

This clonotype occurred a few times. This chain links TRBV6-5 with TRBJ2-1, with D maybe TRBD2 (5 bases). Germline CDR1 MNHEY, CDR2 SVGAGI. This CDR3 contains 14 residues. V dropped 7 bases and J dropped 8 bases, with 18 bases sitting between them. The CDR3 DNA reads TGTGCCAGCAAAGCCGAGGGTCGTATACATGAGCAGTTCTTC. Translating it yields CASKAEGRIHEQFF.

The rearrangement uses TRBV7-3 and TRBJ2-1; unclear D gene. This CDR3 comprises 13 residues. V dropped 1 base and J dropped 5 bases, with 6 bases sitting between them. Germline V CDR1 and CDR2: SGHTA, FQGTGA. The chain's CDR3 is CASSLNWDNEQFF. CDR3 nucleotides: TGTGCCAGCAGCTTAAACTGGGACAATGAGCAGTTCTTC. The variable domain in full, completed from reference TRBV7-3 and TRBJ2-1, reads GAGVSQTPSNKVTEKGKYVELRCDPISGHTALYWYRQSLGQGPEFLIYFQGTGAADDSGLPNDRFFAVRPEGSVSTLKIQRTERGDSAVYLCASSLNWDNEQFFGPGTRLTVL.

The V gene is TRBV6-2 or TRBV6-3, the J gene TRBJ2-6, with 13 positions matching TRBD2. Looked up from germline, CDR1 is MNHEY and CDR2 is SVGEGT. This CDR3 comprises 17 residues. Trimming cost V 6 bases and J 1 base; bases outside gene matches: 3. DNA for the CDR3: TGTGCCAGCAGGGGACTAGCGGGGAGTTCTGGGGCCAACGTCCTGACTTTC. It is translated as CASRGLAGSSGANVLTF.

J is TRBJ2-1 and V is TRBV13, with 10 bases fitting TRBD2. CDR3 length: 13 amino acids. Trimming at V came to 5 bases and at J to 10 bases, leaving 5 bases not matched to a gene. Germline CDR1 reads PRHDT; CDR2 reads FYEKMQ (reference sequence). The DNA for the CDR3 is TGTGCCAGCAGCGTGGGGACTAGCGTAGAGCAGTTCTTC. Residues: CASSVGTSVEQFF. Together with reference TRBV13 and TRBJ2-1, the CDR3 gives the full variable domain: AAGVIQSPRHLIKEKRETATLKCYPIPRHDTVYWYQQGPGQDPQFLISFYEKMQSDKGSIPDRFSAQQFSDYHSELNMSSLELGDSALYFCASSVGTSVEQFFGPGTRLTVL.

J is TRBJ2-2 and V is TRBV11-3, with 9 bases lining up with TRBD2. The CDR3 extends over 15 amino acids. From germline, CDR1 is SGHNT and CDR2 YENEEA. The V and J ends lost 4 bases and 1 base, in that order; junction bases with no gene match: 1. Here the CDR3 DNA reads TGTGCCAGCAGCTATAGCGGGAGGAACACCGGGGAGCTGTTTTTT. Protein product: CASSYSGRNTGELFF.

This chain connects TRBV12-5 to TRBJ2-1; 10 bases are a match to TRBD2. This CDR3 is 20 amino acids long. The germline gives CDR1 LGHNT, CDR2 FRNRAP. Losses at the gene ends were 6 bases for V and 5 bases for J; bases not matched to a gene: 22. CDR3 in DNA: TGTGCTAGTGGCAAACCTTCCGGGACTAGCGTGGGGGGGGAGCACAATGAGCAGTTCTTC. Translation: CASGKPSGTSVGGEHNEQFF.

The table lists this clonotype with a few counts. The chain is built from TRBV21-1 and TRBJ1-1; the DNA was not compared with TRBD1, the D call given in the table. TRBV21-1 is a pseudogene. CDR3 length: 12 amino acids. CDR3 bases: TGTGCCAGCAGCTCAGGGGCTCTAGGGACTTTCTTT. Amino acid sequence: CASSSGALGTFF.

With respect to this clonotype: A junction end diverges from the germline sequence, so it may reflect a read error. The chain recombines TRBV6-6 with TRBJ2-3, with D hard to call. Germline V gives CDR1 MNHNY, CDR2 SVGAGI (reference sequence). CDR3 size: 11 residues. CDR3 coding DNA: TGTGCCAGCAGCCTTTCAGATATGCAGTATTTT. It encodes CASSLSDMQYF.

In the case of this clonotype: One end of the junction does not line up with germline, which may come from a read error. The rearrangement joins TRBV29-1 to TRBJ1-2, with D hard to call. CDR1 and CDR2 from the germline V gene are SQVTM and ANQGSEA. The CDR3 is made up of 12 amino acids. DNA for the CDR3: TGCAGCGTTATGGTGGCTAACTATGACTACACCTTC. It encodes CSVMVANYDYTF.

The chain combines TRBV6-2 or TRBV6-3 with TRBJ2-7; 8 positions match TRBD1. CDR1 and CDR2 from the germline V gene are MNHEY and SVGEGT. Trimming at V came to 6 bases and at J to 0 bases, leaving 7 bases not matched to a gene. This CDR3 comprises 15 residues. DNA of the CDR3: TGTGCCAGCAGCGACTACAGGGGGACCTCCTACGAGCAGTACTTC. This gives the protein CASSDYRGTSYEQYF.

This chain links TRBV20-1 with TRBJ2-1; 12 bases line up with TRBD2. Germline loops: CDR1 DFQATT, CDR2 SNEGSKA (reference sequence). V dropped 6 bases and J dropped 15; count of bases not matched to a gene: 9. The CDR3 contains 12 residues. CDR3 coding DNA: TGCAGTGCCCTCAGACTAGCGGGAGTTCCGTTCTTC. The encoded protein is CSALRLAGVPFF.

There are many counts of this clonotype. V is TRBV4-2 and J is TRBJ2-7; 11 positions match TRBD1. This CDR3 contains 15 residues. The V and J ends lost 4 bases and 0 bases, in that order; junction bases with no gene match: 2. Germline V gene sequence: CDR1 LGHNA, CDR2 YNFKEQ. The CDR3 sequence is CASSPGQGASYEQYF. CDR3 nucleotides: TGTGCCAGCAGCCCAGGACAGGGGGCCTCCTACGAGCAGTACTTC.

V is TRBV12-3 or TRBV12-4 and J is TRBJ2-7; 8 bases are a match to TRBD2. This CDR3 is 14 amino acids long. Losses at the gene ends were 4 bases for V and 0 bases for J; bases not matched to a gene: 2. Written as DNA, the CDR3 is TGTGCCAGCAGTTGGGGGACTAGCTCCTACGAGCAGTACTTC. It translates to CASSWGTSSYEQYF.

This clonotype showed up just once. This rearrangement joins TRBV9 to TRBJ2-3, with 9 positions matching TRBD2. V lost 0 bases, J lost 2 bases, and 7 bases stayed unmatched. The germline V gene encodes CDR1 SGDLS and CDR2 YYNGEE. This CDR3 region has 17 residues. CDR3 nucleotides: TGTGCCAGCAGCGTAGGGGATAGCGGGGGTTTCACAGATACGCAGTATTTT. It is translated as CASSVGDSGGFTDTQYF.